These T cell receptor beta chains were read from a single sample in a study of cytomegalovirus exposure and HLA in healthy donors. Here immunoSEQ multiplex PCR was the method, and the copy in TCRdb shows in-frame clones only, minus some. The sample yields 150,000 or so clones, 70% to 80% seen once. Input material: PBMCs. These receptors came from a middle-aged woman in good health and CMV-seronegative. The CDR3 runs from the conserved cysteine through the conserved F or W. A D gene is named only where the DNA matches it firmly. For some rows the clone size is stated as once, few or many, or as a class when expanded; others skip it.

CDR3nt,CDR3aa,v_gene,d_gene,j_gene,abundance,len
TGTGCCAGCAGTTTCATCGGGGAGGAGTCACCCCTCCACTTT,CASSFIGEESPLHF,TRBV27,NA,TRBJ1-6,NA,14
TGCGCCAGCAGTCAAAAAGTCAGACTTTCGAGCTCCTACAATGAGCAGTTCTTC,CASSQKVRLSSSYNEQFF,TRBV23-1,NA,TRBJ2-1,once,18
TGTGCCAGCAGCCAAGAGGGGCGGGGGGTATGGGAGACCCAGTACTTC,CASSQEGRGVWETQYF,TRBV4-2,TRBD2,TRBJ2-5,once,16
TGTGCCAGCAGCTTAGCGGGGGACAGGGGAAACACCATATATTTT,CASSLAGDRGNTIYF,TRBV7-9,TRBD1,TRBJ1-3,NA,15
TGTGCCAGCAGCATGACAGACTTTAGCACAGATACGCAGTATTTT,CASSMTDFSTDTQYF,TRBV11-3,NA,TRBJ2-3,NA,15
TGTGCCAGCGGCTGGCAGTATAATTCACCCCTCCACTTT,CASGWQYNSPLHF,TRBV27,NA,TRBJ1-6,once,13
TGTGCCAGCAGTTTGTATGCCGGGGAGCTGTTTTTT,CASSLYAGELFF,TRBV27,NA,TRBJ2-2,once,12
TGTGCCAGCAGCAAAGATATCAGGGGGTGGACCGGGGAGCTGTTTTTT,CASSKDIRGWTGELFF,TRBV21-1,NA,TRBJ2-2,few,16
TGCAGCGTTGGGTCTGAGAACTATGGCTACACCTTC,CSVGSENYGYTF,TRBV29-1,NA,TRBJ1-2,NA,12
TGTGCCAGCAGCATCGGGACTTCAGGAAACACCATATATTTT,CASSIGTSGNTIYF,TRBV7-2,NA,TRBJ1-3,few,14
TGCGCCAGCAGCCAAGTTCGGGGGGGTGGTCAGCCCCAGCATTTT,CASSQVRGGGQPQHF,TRBV4-1,NA,TRBJ1-5,NA,15
TGTGCCAGCAGCCCGACAGGGACCTACGAGCAGTACTTC,CASSPTGTYEQYF,TRBV7-9,TRBD1,TRBJ2-7,NA,13
TGTGCCATCGCCCCAGGGGAGGGACAGGGAAGGGACACCGGGGAGCTGTTTTTT,CAIAPGEGQGRDTGELFF,TRBV10-3,TRBD1,TRBJ2-2,NA,18
TGTGCCAGCAGCTTAGCCGGGACAGGGGCCTGGGGCTACACCTTC,CASSLAGTGAWGYTF,TRBV7-2,TRBD1,TRBJ1-2,NA,15
TGTGCCAGCAGCTTAAAGCGCCGAACAGGGGCTGGAAACACCATATATTTT,CASSLKRRTGAGNTIYF,TRBV7-6,TRBD1,TRBJ1-3,NA,17
TGTGCCAGCAGCTTTCTCCGCGAGAGGTGGGTCCCGGCCTACAATGAGCAGTTCTTC,CASSFLRERWVPAYNEQFF,TRBV5-6,NA,TRBJ2-1,NA,19
TGTGCCAGTAGTATGGGCTCCTCCTACGAGCAGTACTTC,CASSMGSSYEQYF,TRBV19,NA,TRBJ2-7,NA,13
TGTGCCAGCCGGACAGGAAAGGGTACAAAGTACTTC,CASRTGKGTKYF,TRBV6-1,TRBD1,TRBJ2-7,NA,12
TGTGCCAGCAGCTTACGCAGTCTAGACCGTGGAAACACCATATATTTT,CASSLRSLDRGNTIYF,TRBV7-8,NA,TRBJ1-3,NA,16
TGTGCCAGCAGTCCTTGGACAACTACCGGGGAGCTGTTTTTT,CASSPWTTTGELFF,TRBV9,NA,TRBJ2-2,NA,14
TGTGCCTGGAGAGCCAGGTTTATAACCGGGGAGCTGTTTTTT,CAWRARFITGELFF,TRBV30,NA,TRBJ2-2,NA,14
TGTGCCAGTAGTGACACCACAGGGATTGCCACAGATACGCAGTATTTT,CASSDTTGIATDTQYF,TRBV19,NA,TRBJ2-3,NA,16
TGTGCCAGCAGTCGCCAGGGGTCCCCCTTTAATCAGCCCCAGCATTTT,CASSRQGSPFNQPQHF,TRBV28,NA,TRBJ1-5,NA,16
TGTGCCAGCAGTTCGGGGGGGACGGGCGAGCAGTACTTC,CASSSGGTGEQYF,TRBV11-2,TRBD2,TRBJ2-7,NA,13
TGTGCCACCCTCGGCGGTGAAAAACTGTTTTTT,CATLGGEKLFF,TRBV10-3,NA,TRBJ1-4,NA,11
TGTGCCAGCAGCCTGGGACAGGTGCGGACCGGGGAGCTGTTTTTT,CASSLGQVRTGELFF,TRBV11-3,TRBD1,TRBJ2-2,NA,15